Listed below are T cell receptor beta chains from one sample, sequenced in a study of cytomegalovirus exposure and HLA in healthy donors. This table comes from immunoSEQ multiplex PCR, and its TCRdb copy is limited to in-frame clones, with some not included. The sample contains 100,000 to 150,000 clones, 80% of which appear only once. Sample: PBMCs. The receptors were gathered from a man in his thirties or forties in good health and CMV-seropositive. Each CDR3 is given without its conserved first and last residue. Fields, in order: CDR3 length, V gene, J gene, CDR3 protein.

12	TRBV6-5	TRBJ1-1	ASSKWDRNTEAF
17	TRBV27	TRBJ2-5	ASIFVPGQESKREETQY
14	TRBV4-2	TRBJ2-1	ASSHGGGGDYNEQF
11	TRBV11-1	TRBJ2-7	ASSLARAYEQY
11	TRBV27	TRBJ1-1	ASSFLRASEAF
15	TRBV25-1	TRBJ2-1	ASSEFEGQGTINEQF
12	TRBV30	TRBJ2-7	AWSGSGGSYEQY
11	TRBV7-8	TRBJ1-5	ASSLARGQPQH
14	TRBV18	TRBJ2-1	ASSRLDPSNYNEQF
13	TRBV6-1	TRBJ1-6	ASSEGSSYNSPLH
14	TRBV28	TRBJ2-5	ASSISSGGHPETQY
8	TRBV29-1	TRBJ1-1	SDGGTEAF
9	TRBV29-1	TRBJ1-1	SVDGGSEAF
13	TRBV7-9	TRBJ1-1	ASSPPRAVNTEAF
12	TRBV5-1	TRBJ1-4	VSSSGQTNEKLF
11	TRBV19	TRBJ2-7	ASSIADISEQY
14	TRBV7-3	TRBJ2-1	ASSLTPGDPYNEQF
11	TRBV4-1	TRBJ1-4	ASSPTHNEKLF
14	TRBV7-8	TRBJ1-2	ASSLVLGQGFEGYT
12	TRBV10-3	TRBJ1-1	AISETGMSTEAF
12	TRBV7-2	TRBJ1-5	ASSTRDFYQPQH
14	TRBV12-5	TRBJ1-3	ASGLVLGVTGNTIY
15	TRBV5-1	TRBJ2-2	ASSISPTTTNTGELF
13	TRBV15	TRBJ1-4	ATSRDAQGGEKLF
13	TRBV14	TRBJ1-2	ASSPTWAFHYGYT
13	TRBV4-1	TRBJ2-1	ASSQAAGGPGRQF
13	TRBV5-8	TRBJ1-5	ASSPGGQDNQPQH
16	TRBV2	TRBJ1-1	ASSPDTLRDRGGTEAF
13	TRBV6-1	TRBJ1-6	ASSDWDRGDSPLH
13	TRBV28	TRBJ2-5	ASSTHRDNQETQY
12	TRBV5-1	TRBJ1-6	ASSPAGSKSPLH
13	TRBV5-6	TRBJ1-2	ASSLGDRDLYGYT
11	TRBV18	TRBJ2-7	ASSPHWTNEQY
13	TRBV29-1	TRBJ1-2	SVEAHRDAVFGYT
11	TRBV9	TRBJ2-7	ASSVDPLYEQY
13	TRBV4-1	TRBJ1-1	ASSPTSGEVTEAF
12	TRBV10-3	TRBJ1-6	AIRVAIGNSPLH